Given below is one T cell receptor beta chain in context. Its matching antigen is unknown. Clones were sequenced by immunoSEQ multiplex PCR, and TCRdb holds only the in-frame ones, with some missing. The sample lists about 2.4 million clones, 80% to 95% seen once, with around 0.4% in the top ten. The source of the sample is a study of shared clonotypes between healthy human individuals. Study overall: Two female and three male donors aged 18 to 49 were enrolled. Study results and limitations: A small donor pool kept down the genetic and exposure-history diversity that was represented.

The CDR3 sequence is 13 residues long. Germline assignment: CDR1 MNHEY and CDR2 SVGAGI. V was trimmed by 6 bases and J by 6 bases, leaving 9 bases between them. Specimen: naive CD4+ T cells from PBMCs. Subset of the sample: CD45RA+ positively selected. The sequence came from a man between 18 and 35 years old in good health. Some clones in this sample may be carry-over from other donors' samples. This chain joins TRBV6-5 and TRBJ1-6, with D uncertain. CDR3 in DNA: TGTGCCAGCAGACCAGGCCTTAATTCACCCCTCCACTTT. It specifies CASRPGLNSPLHF.